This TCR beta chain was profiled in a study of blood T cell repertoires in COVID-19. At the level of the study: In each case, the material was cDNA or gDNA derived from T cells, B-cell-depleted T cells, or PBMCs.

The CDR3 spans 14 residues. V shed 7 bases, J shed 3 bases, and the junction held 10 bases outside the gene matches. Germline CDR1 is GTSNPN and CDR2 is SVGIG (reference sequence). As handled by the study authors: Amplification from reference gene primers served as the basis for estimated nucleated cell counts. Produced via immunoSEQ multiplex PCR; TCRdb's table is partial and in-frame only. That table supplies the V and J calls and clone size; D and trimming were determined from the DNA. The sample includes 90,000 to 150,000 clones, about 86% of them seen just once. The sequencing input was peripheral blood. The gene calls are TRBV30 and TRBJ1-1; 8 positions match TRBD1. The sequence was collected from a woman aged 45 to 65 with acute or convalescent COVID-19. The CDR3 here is CASNRDRQDTEAFF. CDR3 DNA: TGTGCCTCAAACCGGGACAGGCAGGACACTGAAGCTTTCTTT.